This T cell receptor beta chain appears in the sequencing data of a study of T cells after yellow fever vaccination. The study's findings and limits: One caveat is that FACS-sorted repertoires could contain abundant clonotypes contaminating from the bulk population. Most clones from primary vaccination resurfaced after the booster (96% CD4, 70% to 90% CD8). Weaker in magnitude, the secondary response showed a faster peak on day 5 versus 15.

TCR cDNA, made by 5'RACE template switching, carried an added universal primer site and UMIs. TCRdb passed the 5' RACE reads through MiXCR, listing each CDR3 protein once. The profile shows a few hundred thousand distinct CDR3 sequences, less than 4.5% of them singletons. This CDR3 has 12 residues. Germline V gene lookup returns CDR1 SQVTM and CDR2 ANQGSEA. V lost 7 bases and J lost 5, with 14 bases in between. This clonotype was counted ten times or more. Its matching antigen is unknown. The clonotype comes from a young man who received the YFV17D yellow fever vaccine. The sequencing here drew on PBMCs, taken on the day of the yellow fever booster vaccination. J is TRBJ2-5 and V is TRBV29-1; D unclear. The DNA of the CDR3 is TGCAGCGCCACGAGCCCCTGGGAGACCCAGTACTTC. Its protein product is CSATSPWETQYF.